The present T cell receptor (beta chain) was sequenced within a study of CXCR3-negative and CXCR3-positive naive CD8 T cells. Libraries were UMI-labeled 5' RACE TRB cDNA. TCRdb reanalyzed the 5' RACE reads and collapses them to one entry per CDR3 protein, without DNA. The sample data list 140,000 to 150,000 distinct CDR3 sequences. A word on this clonotype: Its antigen is not identified.

Notes on the study in general: Researchers report that CXCR3-positive naive cells carry more hydrophobic TRB CDR3s than CXCR3-negative naive cells.

Looked up from germline, CDR1 is DFQATT and CDR2 is SNEGSKA (reference sequence). The CDR3 consists of 14 residues. Sequencing used naive CXCR3+ CD8+ T cells from blood. As for subset: CD45RO-CCR7+CD27+CD95- naive CD8+ T cells expressing CXCR3 (TNR3+). The V call is TRBV20-1, the J call TRBJ2-1; TCRdb proposes TRBD2, but this gene call is untestable without DNA. The sequence came from a human donor in good health. Some clones in this sample may be carry-over from other donors' samples. CDR3 region: CSARDLEGYNEQFF.